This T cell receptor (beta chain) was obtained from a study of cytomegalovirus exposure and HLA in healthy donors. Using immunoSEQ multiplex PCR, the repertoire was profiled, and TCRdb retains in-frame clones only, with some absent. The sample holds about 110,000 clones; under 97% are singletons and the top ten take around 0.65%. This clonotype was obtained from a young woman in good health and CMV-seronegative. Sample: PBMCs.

In DNA form, the CDR3 reads TGTGCCAGCAGCGCCAGGGGACAGGGGTTGGGGAACACCTACAATGAGCAGTTCTTC. Residues: CASSARGQGLGNTYNEQFF. This rearrangement joins TRBV7-2 to TRBJ2-1; 10 bases agree with TRBD1. Germline values: CDR1 SGHTA, CDR2 FQGNSA. Trimming cost V 5 bases and J 2 bases; bases outside gene matches: 15. There are 19 residues in the CDR3.